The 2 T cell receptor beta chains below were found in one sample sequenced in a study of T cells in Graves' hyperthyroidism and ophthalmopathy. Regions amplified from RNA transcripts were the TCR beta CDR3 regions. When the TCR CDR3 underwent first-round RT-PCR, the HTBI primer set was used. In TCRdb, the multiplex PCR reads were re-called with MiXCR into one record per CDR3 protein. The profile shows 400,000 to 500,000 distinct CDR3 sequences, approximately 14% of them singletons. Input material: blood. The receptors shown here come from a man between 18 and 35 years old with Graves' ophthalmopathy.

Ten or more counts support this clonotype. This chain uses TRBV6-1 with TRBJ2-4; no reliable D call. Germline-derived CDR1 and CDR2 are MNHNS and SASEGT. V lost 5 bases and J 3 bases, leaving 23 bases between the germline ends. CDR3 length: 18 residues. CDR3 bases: TGTGCCAGCAGTTATCCGGGTCGGCGGTCCCTTAGCAAAAACATTCAGTACTTC. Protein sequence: CASSYPGRRSLSKNIQYF.

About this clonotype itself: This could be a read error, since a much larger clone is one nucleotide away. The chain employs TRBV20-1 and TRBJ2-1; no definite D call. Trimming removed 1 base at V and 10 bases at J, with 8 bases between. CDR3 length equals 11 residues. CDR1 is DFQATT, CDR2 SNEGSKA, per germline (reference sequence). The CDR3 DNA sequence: TGCAGTGCTAGAGGATATTCCGAGCAGTTCTTC. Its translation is CSARGYSEQFF.